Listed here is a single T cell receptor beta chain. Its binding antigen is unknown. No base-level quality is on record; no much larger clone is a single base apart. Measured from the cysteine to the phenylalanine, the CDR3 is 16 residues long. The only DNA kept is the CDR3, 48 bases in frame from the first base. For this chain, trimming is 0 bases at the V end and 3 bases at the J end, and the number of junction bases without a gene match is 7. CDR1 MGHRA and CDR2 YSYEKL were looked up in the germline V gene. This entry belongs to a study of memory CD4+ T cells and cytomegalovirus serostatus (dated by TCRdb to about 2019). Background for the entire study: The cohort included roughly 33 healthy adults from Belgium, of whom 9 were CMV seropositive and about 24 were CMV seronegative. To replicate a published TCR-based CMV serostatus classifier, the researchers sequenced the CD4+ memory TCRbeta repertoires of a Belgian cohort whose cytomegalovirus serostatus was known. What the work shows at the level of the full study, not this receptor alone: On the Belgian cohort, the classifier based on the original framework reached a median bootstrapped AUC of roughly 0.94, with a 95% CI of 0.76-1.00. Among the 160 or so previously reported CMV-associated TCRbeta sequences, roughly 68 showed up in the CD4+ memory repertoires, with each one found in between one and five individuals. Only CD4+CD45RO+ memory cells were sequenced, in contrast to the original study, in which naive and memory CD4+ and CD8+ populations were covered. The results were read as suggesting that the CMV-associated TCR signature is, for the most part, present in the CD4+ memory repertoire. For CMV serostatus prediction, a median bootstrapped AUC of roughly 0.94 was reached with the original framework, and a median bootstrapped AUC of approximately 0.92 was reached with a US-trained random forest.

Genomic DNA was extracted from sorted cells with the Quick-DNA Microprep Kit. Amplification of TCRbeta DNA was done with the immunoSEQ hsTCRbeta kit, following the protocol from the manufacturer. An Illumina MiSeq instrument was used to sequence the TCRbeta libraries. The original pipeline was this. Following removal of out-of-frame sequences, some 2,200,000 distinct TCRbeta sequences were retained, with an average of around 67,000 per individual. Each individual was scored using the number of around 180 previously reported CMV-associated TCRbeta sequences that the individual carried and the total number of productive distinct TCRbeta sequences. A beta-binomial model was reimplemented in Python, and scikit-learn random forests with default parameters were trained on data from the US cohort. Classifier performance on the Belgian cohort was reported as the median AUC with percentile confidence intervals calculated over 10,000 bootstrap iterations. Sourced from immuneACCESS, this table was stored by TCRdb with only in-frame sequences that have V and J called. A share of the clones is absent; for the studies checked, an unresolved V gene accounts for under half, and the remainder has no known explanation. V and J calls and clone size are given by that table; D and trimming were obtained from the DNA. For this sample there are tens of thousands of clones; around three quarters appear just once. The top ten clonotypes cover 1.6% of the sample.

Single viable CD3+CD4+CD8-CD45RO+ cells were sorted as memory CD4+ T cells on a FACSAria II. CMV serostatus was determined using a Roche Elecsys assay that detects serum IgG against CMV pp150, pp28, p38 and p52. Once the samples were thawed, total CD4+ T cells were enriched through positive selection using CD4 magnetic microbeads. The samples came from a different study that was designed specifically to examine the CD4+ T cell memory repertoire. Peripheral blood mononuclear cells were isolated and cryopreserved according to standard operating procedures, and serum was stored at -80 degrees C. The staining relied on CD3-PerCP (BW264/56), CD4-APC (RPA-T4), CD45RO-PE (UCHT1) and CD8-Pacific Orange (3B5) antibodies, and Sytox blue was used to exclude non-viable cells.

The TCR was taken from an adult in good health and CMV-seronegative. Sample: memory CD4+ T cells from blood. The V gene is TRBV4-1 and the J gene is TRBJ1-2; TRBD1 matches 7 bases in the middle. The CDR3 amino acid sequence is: CASSQDGQGGYYGYTF. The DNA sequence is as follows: TGCGCCAGCAGCCAAGATGGGCAGGGGGGGTACTATGGCTACACCTTC.